These T cell receptor beta chains were read from a single sample in a study of beta chain features in type 1 diabetes. Assay: immunoSEQ multiplex PCR; the TCRdb copy retains only in-frame clones and omits some. The data contain about 650,000 clones, around 12% of them singletons. Sequenced sample: naive CD4+ T cells from blood. The receptors were gathered from a man aged 25 to 40 with type 1 diabetes. Both conserved end residues are part of each CDR3.

j_gene | v_gene | CDR3aa
TRBJ2-4 | TRBV7-8 | CASSLEEGGRGIQYF
TRBJ1-4 | TRBV28 | CASSPPGTRATNEKLFF
TRBJ1-2 | TRBV15 | CATSRGQGGGYTF
TRBJ1-2 | TRBV6-4 | CASSGQGGYTF
TRBJ2-5 | TRBV28 | CASSFVDNETQYF
TRBJ1-5 | TRBV5-1 | CASSLSTGVNQPQHF
TRBJ1-5 | TRBV28 | CASSYPRQPQHF
TRBJ1-4 | TRBV5-1 | CASSLVAGRNEKLFF
TRBJ2-3 | TRBV7-2 | CASRPWLTGQLSTDTQYF
TRBJ1-4 | TRBV6-5 | CASSSPPPGNEKLFF
TRBJ2-2 | TRBV9 | CASSVGTQNTGELFF
TRBJ2-5 | TRBV5-6 | CASRRLGTTQYF
TRBJ2-1 | TRBV5-4 | CASILPPGNAYNEQFF
TRBJ1-2 | TRBV7-2 | CASSLAGTSDGYTF
TRBJ1-2 | TRBV29-1 | CSVAGQTNYGYTF
TRBJ1-2 | TRBV28 | CAGSPSASYGYTF
TRBJ2-1 | TRBV7-9 | CASSSTWTSGGNSYNEQFF
TRBJ1-1 | TRBV2 | CASSETGDREAFF
TRBJ1-1 | TRBV29-1 | CSYNRGSNTEAFF
TRBJ1-6 | TRBV7-2 | CASSTGGPPLNSPLHF
TRBJ2-3 | TRBV6-1 | CASSARRTTSTDTQYF
TRBJ1-1 | TRBV14 | CASSPDLHRGTEAFF
TRBJ1-1 | TRBV6-6 | CASLDRVATEAFF
TRBJ2-7 | TRBV7-6 | CASSFTGDPLEQYF
TRBJ2-3 | TRBV4-3 | CASSQDHLTATSTDTQYF
TRBJ2-5 | TRBV10-3 | CAISSSGGQETQYF
TRBJ2-3 | TRBV5-1 | CASSPGQGTDTQYF
TRBJ1-2 | TRBV30 | CAWSQGGLANYGYTF
TRBJ1-3 | TRBV10-2 | CASSEAGGRNTIYF
TRBJ1-3 | TRBV9 | CASSVGVSGNTIYF
TRBJ1-2 | TRBV2 | CASSEDRTYGYTF
TRBJ2-7 | TRBV13 | CASSSLGTVDPYEQYF
TRBJ1-4 | TRBV14 | CASSQNEKLFF
TRBJ2-2 | TRBV5-1 | CASSSDTGELFF
TRBJ1-2 | TRBV19 | CASSIGRAYGYTF
TRBJ1-4 | TRBV7-9 | CASSPGSGKTNEKLFF
TRBJ1-2 | TRBV9 | CASSQLPDTLYGYTF
TRBJ2-5 | TRBV7-3 | CASSVGTGSQETQYF
TRBJ1-3 | TRBV4-3 | CASSQDQGPGNTIYF
TRBJ2-3 | TRBV25-1 | CASSASGVRRTDTQYF
TRBJ2-5 | TRBV4-2 | CASSQEGTGQGETQYF
TRBJ1-3 | TRBV14 | CASSQVGNTIYF
TRBJ2-5 | TRBV2 | CASNHRDEPGTQYF
TRBJ1-2 | TRBV9 | CASSGRQGMDYGYTF
TRBJ2-3 | TRBV27 | CASRLTSTDTQYF
TRBJ2-3 | TRBV18 | CASSPTELAGGVADTQYF
TRBJ2-3 | TRBV29-1 | CSVGIGGSSDTQYF
TRBJ2-7 | TRBV10-3 | CAIRDGTGPTYEQYF
TRBJ2-5 | TRBV28 | CASSLQGVQETQYF